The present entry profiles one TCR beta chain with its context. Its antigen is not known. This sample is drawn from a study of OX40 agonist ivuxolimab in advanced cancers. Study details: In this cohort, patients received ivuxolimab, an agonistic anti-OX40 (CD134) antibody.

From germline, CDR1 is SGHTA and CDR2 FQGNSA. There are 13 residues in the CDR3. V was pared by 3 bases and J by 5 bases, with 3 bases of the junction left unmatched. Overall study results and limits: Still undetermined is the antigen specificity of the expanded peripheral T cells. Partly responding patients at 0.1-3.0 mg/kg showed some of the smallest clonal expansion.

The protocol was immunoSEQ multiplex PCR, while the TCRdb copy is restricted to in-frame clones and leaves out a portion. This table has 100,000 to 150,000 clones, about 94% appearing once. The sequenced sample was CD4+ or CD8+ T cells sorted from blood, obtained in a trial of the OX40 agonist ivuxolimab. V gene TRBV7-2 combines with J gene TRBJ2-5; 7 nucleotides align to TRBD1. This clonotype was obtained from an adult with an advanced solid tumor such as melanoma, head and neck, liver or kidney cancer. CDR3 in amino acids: CASSFIRGETQYF. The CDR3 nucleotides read TGTGCCAGCAGCTTTATCAGGGGGGAGACCCAGTACTTC.